This T cell receptor beta chain was profiled in a study of blood T cells in healthy people across ages. Regarding the study as a whole: More naive CD4+ cells and higher diversity were found in long-lived than in aged donors. TCR beta diversity, measured per million T cells, fell in a roughly linear way with age. Shifts in expanded clonotypes may have been confounded by donor CMV status, which was unknown.

A sample-barcoded 5' primer and a J-beta primer mix were used in a second PCR of about 7 to 12 cycles. TCRdb passed the 5' RACE reads through MiXCR, listing each CDR3 protein once. Of about 1.5 million distinct CDR3 sequences listed, approximately 43% are singletons. Caucasian, healthy and from Russia, the donors were aged between 6 and 90. With respect to this clonotype: The target antigen is unknown.

Specimen: blood. The receptor's source is a woman aged 18-35 years in good health.

The CDR3 DNA follows: TGCGCCAGCAGCCCCAGGGTTCCCACTGAAGCTTTCTTT. Protein: CASSPRVPTEAFF. The chain is built from TRBV5-1 and TRBJ1-1; D is possibly TRBD1 (5 bases). The germline gives CDR1 SGHRS, CDR2 YFSETQ. Trimming removed 4 bases from V and 4 bases from J, with 11 bases in between. CDR3 length: 13 residues.